This T cell receptor (beta chain) comes out of a study of shared clonotypes between healthy human individuals. Naive CD8 cells were CD45RO-negative, positively selected for CCR7, excluding terminally differentiated effector memory CD45RA+ cells. Germline CDR1 reads SGDLS; CDR2 reads YYNGEE. The V gene end was trimmed by 4 bases and the J gene end by 3 bases; junction bases not matched to a gene: 7. The CDR3 extends over 15 amino acids. The table came from immunoSEQ multiplex PCR; TCRdb's copy has only in-frame clones and leaves some out. The sample includes over 2,000,000 clones, over 85% of them seen just once.

The chain links TRBV9 to TRBJ2-1; 7 bases are a match to TRBD1. The sample taken for sequencing was naive CD8+ T cells from PBMCs. This receptor was identified in a man between 18 and 35 years old in good health. Some clones in this sample may be carry-over from other donors' samples. The CDR3 protein is CASSIYDRDYNEQFF. The CDR3 coding sequence is TGTGCCAGCAGCATATACGACAGGGACTACAATGAGCAGTTCTTC. The full variable domain, its missing parts supplied by reference TRBV9 and TRBJ2-1, is DSGVTQTPKHLITATGQRVTLRCSPRSGDLSVYWYQQSLDQGLQFLIQYYNGEERAKGNILERFSAQQFPDLHSELNLSSLELGDSALYFCASSIYDRDYNEQFFGPGTRLTVL.